This T cell receptor (beta chain) was profiled in a study of T cells after yellow fever vaccination. Notes on the study in general: After the booster, over 95% of CD4 and 75% to 90% of CD8 primary-response clones were re-detected. Among all clonotypes, a small share was observed in both CD4 and CD8 compartments.

TCRdb re-derived calls from the 5' RACE reads in MiXCR, one entry per CDR3 protein. The table lists hundreds of thousands of distinct CDR3 sequences, roughly 14% of them singletons. Germline CDR1 and CDR2: MDHEN and SYDVKM. Germline trimming cut 4 bases from V and 5 bases from J; bases unmatched to any gene: 2. The CDR3 consists of 14 residues. The sample holds many counts of this clonotype. The antigen is unknown. The material was PBMCs, obtained on the day of the yellow fever booster vaccination. The rearrangement joins TRBV28 to TRBJ2-7, with TRBD2 identical over 13 bases. The TCR was taken from a man aged 25 to 40 who received the YFV17D yellow fever vaccine. CDR3 in DNA: TGTGCCAGCAGTTGGACTAGCGGGAGAAACGAGCAGTACTTC. This gives the protein CASSWTSGRNEQYF.